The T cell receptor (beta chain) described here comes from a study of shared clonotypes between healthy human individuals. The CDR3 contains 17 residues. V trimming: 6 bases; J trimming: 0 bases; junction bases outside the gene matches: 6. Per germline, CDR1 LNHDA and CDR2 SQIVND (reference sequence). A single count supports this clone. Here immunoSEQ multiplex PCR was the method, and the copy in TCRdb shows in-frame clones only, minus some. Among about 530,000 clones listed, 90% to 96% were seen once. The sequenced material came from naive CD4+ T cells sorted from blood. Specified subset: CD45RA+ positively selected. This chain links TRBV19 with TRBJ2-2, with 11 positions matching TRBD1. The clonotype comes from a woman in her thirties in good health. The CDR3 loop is CASSKDRGPSNTGELFF. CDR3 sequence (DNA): TGTGCCAGTAGCAAGGACAGGGGGCCCTCGAACACCGGGGAGCTGTTTTTT.